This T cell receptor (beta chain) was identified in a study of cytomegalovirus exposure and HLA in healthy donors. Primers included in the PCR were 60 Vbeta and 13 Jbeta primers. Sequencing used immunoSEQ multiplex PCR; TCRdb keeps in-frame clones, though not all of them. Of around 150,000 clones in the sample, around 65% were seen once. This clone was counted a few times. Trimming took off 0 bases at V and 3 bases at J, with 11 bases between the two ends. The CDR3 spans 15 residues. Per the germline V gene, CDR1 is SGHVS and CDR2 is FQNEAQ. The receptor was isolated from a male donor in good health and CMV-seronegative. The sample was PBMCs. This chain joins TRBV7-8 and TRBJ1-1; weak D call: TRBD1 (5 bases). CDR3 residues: CASSLAAGIDTEAFF. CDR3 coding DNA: TGTGCCAGCAGCTTAGCGGCAGGGATAGACACTGAAGCTTTCTTT.